The 32 T cell receptor beta chains in this list originate from one sample, sequenced in a study of CD8+CD57+ T cells in acquired aplastic anemia. The sequenced patients had an expansion of CD8+CD57+ cells seen by flow cytometry. Profiling that covered TCR beta VDJ and CDR3 relied on genomic DNA as its template. One entry per CDR3 protein, called by TCRdb with MiXCR from the reads. The sample consists of around 290,000 distinct CDR3 sequences, roughly 61% of them appearing once. The sample taken for sequencing was sorted CD4+, CD8+, or CD8+CD57+ T cells (not recorded which) from PBMCs. The receptors were sampled from a human donor with aplastic anemia.

This clonotype was picked up many times. The rearrangement uses TRBV9 and TRBJ2-3; TRBD2 agrees at 9 bases. V was clipped by 0 bases and J by 6 bases; unmatched bases: 14. Looked up from germline, CDR1 is SGDLS and CDR2 is YYNGEE. The CDR3 spans 18 residues. The CDR3 reads CASSVASSGRFGGDTQYF. Written as DNA, the CDR3 is TGTGCCAGCAGCGTAGCTTCGAGCGGGAGGTTCGGAGGGGATACGCAGTATTTT.

At least ten counts were recorded for this clonotype. J is TRBJ2-5 and V is TRBV5-1; D might be TRBD2 (5 bases). The CDR3 totals 14 residues. The V end lost 5 bases, the J end lost 4 bases, and 15 bases lay between the germline ends. Looked up from germline, CDR1 is SGHRS and CDR2 is YFSETQ. This chain's CDR3 is CASSNPRGGETQYF. As DNA, the CDR3 is TGCGCCAGCAGTAATCCACGAGGAGGAGAGACCCAGTACTTC.

This chain links TRBV20-1 with TRBJ2-1; no clear D gene. Germline V gene sequence: CDR1 DFQATT, CDR2 SNEGSKA (reference sequence). The CDR3 loop spans 11 amino acids. Trimming pared 5 bases from V and 3 bases from J, leaving 5 bases between. In DNA form, the CDR3 reads TGCAGTGCTGTGGACTACAATGAGCAGTTCTTC. Translated: CSAVDYNEQFF.

This rearrangement joins TRBV24-1 to TRBJ2-7; 12 nucleotides line up with TRBD2. CDR1 and CDR2 (germline): KGHDR, SFDVKD. The V gene end was trimmed by 2 bases and the J gene end by 3 bases; junction bases not matched to a gene: 7. This CDR3 is 17 amino acids long. This CDR3 reads CATSDYLTSGRNYEQYF. The CDR3 nucleotides read TGTGCCACCAGTGATTACTTGACTAGCGGGAGAAACTACGAGCAGTACTTC.

The chain has TRBV25-1 and TRBJ2-3; 7 positions match TRBD1. J lost 0 bases, V lost 2 bases, and 8 bases had no gene match. The CDR3 length is 17 residues. The germline V gene has CDR1 MGHDK and CDR2 SYGVNS. In nucleotides, the CDR3 is TGTGCCAGCAGTGAAAACAGACAGGGTTGGAGCACAGATACGCAGTATTTT. Encoded protein: CASSENRQGWSTDTQYF.

The genes are TRBV2 and TRBJ1-2; D call uncertain. The germline gives CDR1 SNHLY, CDR2 FYNNEI. This CDR3 is 11 amino acids long. V lost 8 bases and J 4 bases, leaving 8 bases between the germline ends. CDR3 nucleotide sequence: TGTGCCAGCGGCCGGTCCTATGGCTACACCTTC. Amino acids: CASGRSYGYTF.

The chain links TRBV5-6 to TRBJ2-1; 8 bases align to TRBD1. Germline-derived CDR1 and CDR2 are SGHDT and YYEEEE. This CDR3 contains 17 residues. V lost 1 base to trimming and J lost 7 bases; unmatched junction nucleotides: 13. This CDR3 is CASSLYGAQTGANEQFF. For the CDR3, the DNA is TGTGCCAGCAGCTTGTACGGGGCCCAGACAGGGGCAAATGAGCAGTTCTTC.

This chain uses TRBV11-2 with TRBJ2-4, with no clear D. This CDR3 has 15 amino acids. V was pared by 1 base and J by 4 bases, with 11 bases between. CDR1 and CDR2 from the germline V gene are SGHAT and FQNNGV. Here the CDR3 reads CASSLVHSPKNIQYF. The DNA for the CDR3 is TGTGCCAGCAGCTTAGTTCACTCGCCAAAAAACATTCAGTACTTC.

This chain connects TRBV7-2 to TRBJ2-1; 10 positions match TRBD2. Germline V gene lookup returns CDR1 SGHTA and CDR2 FQGNSA. Unmatched junction bases numbered 3, after V lost 2 bases and J lost 2 bases. This CDR3 comprises 16 residues. CDR3 in amino acids: CASSLHSGRTYNEQFF. In nucleotides, the CDR3 is TGTGCCAGCAGCTTACATAGCGGGAGGACCTACAATGAGCAGTTCTTC.

The chain is built from TRBV10-3 and TRBJ1-5; a weak D match, TRBD1 (5 bases). Germline CDR1 and CDR2: ENHRY and SYGVKD. V shed 6 bases and J shed 5 bases, with 23 bases lying between them. This CDR3 has 17 residues. The CDR3 spells CAISAGFGEYWDQPQHF. The CDR3 nucleotides read TGTGCCATCAGCGCAGGGTTCGGCGAGTATTGGGATCAGCCCCAGCATTTT.

The chain is built from TRBV7-2 and TRBJ1-2; 7 nucleotides agree with TRBD1. In germline, CDR1 is SGHTA, CDR2 FQGNSA. V dropped 4 bases and J dropped 5; count of bases not matched to a gene: 10. The length of the CDR3 is 15 residues. CDR3 in DNA: TGTGCCAGCAGCTCCACAGGGGACGGAACTTATGGCTACACCTTC. Protein: CASSSTGDGTYGYTF.

This sequence joins TRBV9 and TRBJ1-2; D perhaps matches TRBD1 (6 bases). The germline V gene encodes CDR1 SGDLS and CDR2 YYNGEE. This CDR3 is 14 amino acids long. Between the trimmed V and J ends, which lost 3 bases and 0 bases, there was a span of 9 bases. The CDR3 nucleotides read TGTGCCAGCAGCGGGGGGACATCTAACTATGGCTACACCTTC. This gives the protein CASSGGTSNYGYTF.

In this sample, this clonotype turned up many times. The chain uses TRBV6-5 and TRBJ2-1; 9 bases line up with TRBD1. Losses at the gene ends were 6 bases for V and 6 bases for J; bases not matched to a gene: 12. Germline V gene data show CDR1 as MNHEY and CDR2 as SVGAGI. The CDR3 extends over 16 amino acids. The CDR3 nucleotides read TGTGCCAGCAGCCAGGGGGGGACAGGGTTGAGCAATGAGCAGTTCTTC. Translating it yields CASSQGGTGLSNEQFF.

This clonotype was observed a handful of times. The chain employs TRBV7-6 and TRBJ2-7; the D gene is possibly TRBD1 (5 bases). Germline loops: CDR1 SGHVS, CDR2 FNYEAQ. The CDR3 spans 15 residues. Deletions cut 0 bases from V and 3 bases from J, with 12 bases between. CDR3 protein: CASSLAGDSHYEQYF. The CDR3 region has the DNA TGTGCCAGCAGCTTAGCCGGTGACAGCCACTACGAGCAGTACTTC.

The chain couples TRBV14 to TRBJ1-4; 8 bases fit TRBD1. The CDR3 is made up of 14 amino acids. Germline V gene lookup returns CDR1 SGHDN and CDR2 FVKESK. V lost 4 bases to trimming and J lost 7 bases; unmatched junction nucleotides: 5. CDR3 coding DNA: TGTGCCAGCAGCCCGAGGACAGGGCGTGAAAAACTGTTTTTT. It encodes CASSPRTGREKLFF. The whole variable domain, remainder taken from reference TRBV14 and TRBJ1-4, is EAGVTQFPSHSVIEKGQTVTLRCDPISGHDNLYWYRRVMGKEIKFLLHFVKESKQDESGMPNNRFLAERTGGTYSTLKVQPAELEDSGVYFCASSPRTGREKLFFGSGTQLSVL.

The chain links TRBV2 to TRBJ2-7, with D perhaps matching TRBD2 (6 bases). Per germline, CDR1 SNHLY and CDR2 FYNNEI. The CDR3 length is 13 residues. With 5 bases removed from V and 6 bases from J, the gap between germline ends came to 14 bases. The DNA for the CDR3 is TGTGCCAGCAGTCAAACGGGACTGCTCGAGCAGTACTTC. Its protein is CASSQTGLLEQYF.

The chain recombines TRBV2 with TRBJ1-5, with no clear D. The germline V gene has CDR1 SNHLY and CDR2 FYNNEI. Trimming removed 2 bases from V and 0 bases from J, with 8 bases in between. This CDR3 comprises 15 residues. The CDR3 loop reads CASSERQHSNQPQHF. CDR3 in DNA: TGTGCCAGCAGTGAAAGACAACATAGCAATCAGCCCCAGCATTTT.

This chain links TRBV2 with TRBJ1-1; a weak D match, TRBD1 (5 bases). Deletions cut 3 bases from V and 0 bases from J, with 14 bases between. Germline CDR1 is SNHLY and CDR2 is FYNNEI. This CDR3 comprises 16 residues. CDR3: CASSDRGDGLNTEAFF. As DNA, the CDR3 is TGTGCCAGCAGTGATAGGGGAGACGGCCTGAACACTGAAGCTTTCTTT.

This clonotype was found many times. The chain has TRBV20-1 and TRBJ1-1; TRBD1 matches at 7 bases. CDR3 size: 15 residues. Germline V gene sequence: CDR1 DFQATT, CDR2 SNEGSKA (reference sequence). The J segment lost 7 bases and the V segment lost 0 bases, leaving 11 bases of the junction unmatched. The CDR3 nucleotides read TGCAGTGCTAGAGAGTCCACGGTAGGGACAGATGAAGCTTTCTTT. It codes for CSARESTVGTDEAFF.

The V and J genes are TRBV7-8 and TRBJ2-3; D remains unclear. Trimming left V 5 bases short and J 5 bases short, with 11 bases between. The V gene's germline CDR1 is SGHVS and CDR2 FQNEAQ. The CDR3 is 13 amino acids. CDR3 coding DNA: TGTGCCAGCAGCCCTAATATGGGAGATACGCAGTATTTT. The encoded protein is CASSPNMGDTQYF.

The rearrangement joins TRBV20-1 to TRBJ1-1, with no clear D. V lost 5 bases and J 4 bases, leaving 20 bases between the germline ends. This CDR3 is 15 amino acids long. Germline loops: CDR1 DFQATT, CDR2 SNEGSKA (reference sequence). CDR3: CSASRRSASGTEAFF. Here the CDR3 DNA reads TGCAGTGCTTCTCGTAGAAGCGCTTCGGGCACTGAAGCTTTCTTT.

This clonotype came up many times. The genes are TRBV6-6 and TRBJ1-1; D remains ambiguous. Germline assignment: CDR1 MNHNY and CDR2 SVGAGI (reference sequence). The CDR3 has 15 amino acids. The V and J ends lost 0 bases and 5 bases respectively, with 13 bases between them. In nucleotides, the CDR3 is TGTGCCAGCAGTTACTCGGGTAACTCATGGACTGAAGCTTTCTTT. Protein product: CASSYSGNSWTEAFF.

There are a few counts of this clonotype. V usage is TRBV15 and J usage is TRBJ2-1, with TRBD2 identical over 10 bases. Trimming took 5 bases from V and 4 from J; bases not matched to a gene: 8. CDR1 and CDR2 (germline): LNHNV, YYDKDF (reference sequence). The CDR3 extends over 16 amino acids. This chain's CDR3 is CATSAPSGSRYNEQFF. For the CDR3, the DNA is TGTGCCACCAGCGCCCCTAGCGGGAGTAGGTACAATGAGCAGTTCTTC.

The chain combines TRBV9 with TRBJ1-3, with TRBD1 matching 7 bases. Germline CDR1 is SGDLS and CDR2 is YYNGEE. CDR3 length: 14 amino acids. Germline trimming cut 4 bases from V and 9 bases from J; bases unmatched to any gene: 10. In DNA, the CDR3 is TGTGCCAGCAGCAAAGGGGGCAAGGACCTCACCATATATTTT. Its protein is CASSKGGKDLTIYF. Full variable domain (remainder filled in from reference TRBV9 and TRBJ1-3): DSGVTQTPKHLITATGQRVTLRCSPRSGDLSVYWYQQSLDQGLQFLIQYYNGEERAKGNILERFSAQQFPDLHSELNLSSLELGDSALYFCASSKGGKDLTIYFGEGSWLTVV.

This CDR3 is CASSTPYNEQFF. CDR3 DNA sequence: TGTGCCAGCAGTACCCCCTACAATGAGCAGTTCTTC. The chain combines TRBV27 with TRBJ2-1; D is unresolved. Germline CDR1 reads MNHEY; CDR2 reads SMNVEV (reference sequence). The CDR3 has 12 amino acids. Between the trimmed V and J ends, which lost 5 bases and 2 bases, there was a span of 4 bases.

This chain links TRBV5-6 with TRBJ1-5, with 9 bases fitting TRBD1. From germline, CDR1 is SGHDT and CDR2 YYEEEE. Germline trimming cut 4 bases from V and 2 bases from J; bases unmatched to any gene: 4. This CDR3 is 15 amino acids long. The CDR3 nucleotides read TGTGCCAGCAGCACGAGGACAGGGGGCAATCAGCCCCAGCATTTT. This translates into CASSTRTGGNQPQHF.

The CDR3 DNA sequence: TGTGCCATCACACAAAAAGGGGGGAACACTGAAGCTTTCTTT. It encodes CAITQKGGNTEAFF. This sequence joins TRBV10-3 and TRBJ1-1; weak D call: TRBD1 (6 bases). The CDR3 runs 14 residues. With 7 bases removed from V and 1 base from J, the gap between germline ends came to 13 bases. Germline lookup yields CDR1 ENHRY and CDR2 SYGVKD.

The chain carries TRBV7-8 and TRBJ2-7, with 11 bases lining up with TRBD2. This CDR3 contains 16 residues. Germline V gene data show CDR1 as SGHVS and CDR2 as FQNEAQ. V shed 3 bases, J shed 6 bases, and the junction held 10 bases outside the gene matches. CDR3 residues: CASSFGTSGLPGEQYF. DNA for the CDR3: TGTGCCAGCAGCTTTGGGACTAGCGGCCTCCCGGGCGAGCAGTACTTC.

The chain employs TRBV10-3 and TRBJ2-7; 8 nucleotides agree with TRBD1. Germline V lookup: CDR1 ENHRY, CDR2 SYGVKD. This CDR3 has 13 amino acids. Unmatched junction bases numbered 7, after V lost 10 bases and J lost 2 bases. The CDR3, as DNA: TGTGCCAGCTCCGGGACAGGAGCCTACGAGCAGTACTTC. Residues: CASSGTGAYEQYF.

The sample holds a few counts of this clonotype. V is TRBV20-1 and J is TRBJ1-2, with 7 positions matching TRBD1. Germline CDR1 DFQATT, CDR2 SNEGSKA (reference sequence). V shed 7 bases, J shed 4 bases, and the junction held 9 bases outside the gene matches. CDR3 length: 13 amino acids. This CDR3 reads CSVNVDRRYGYTF. CDR3 nucleotides: TGCAGTGTCAATGTGGACAGGCGCTATGGCTACACCTTC.

The chain has TRBV19 and TRBJ2-1, with 12 bases lining up with TRBD2. Per the germline V gene, CDR1 is LNHDA and CDR2 is SQIVND (reference sequence). The CDR3 is 16 residues long. J gave up 8 bases and V 6 bases, and 11 bases lay outside the gene matches. The CDR3 here is CASSVLAGGQGYEQFF. CDR3 in DNA: TGTGCCAGTAGCGTACTAGCGGGAGGACAGGGGTATGAGCAGTTCTTC. Variable domain in full (rest from reference TRBV19 and TRBJ2-1): DGGITQSPKYLFRKEGQNVTLSCEQNLNHDAMYWYRQDPGQGLRLIYYSQIVNDFQKGDIAEGYSVSREKKESFPLTVTSAQKNPTAFYLCASSVLAGGQGYEQFFGPGTRLTVL.

In its sample, this clonotype was seen a few times. The rearrangement joins TRBV24-1 to TRBJ2-1; 10 nucleotides line up with TRBD1. This CDR3 is built from 16 residues. Germline CDR1 and CDR2: KGHDR and SFDVKD. The junction had 8 bases not matched to a gene; V was cut back by 4 bases and J by 6 bases. The DNA of the CDR3 is TGTGCCACCAGTGACGCCGGACAGGGGGTAGTCAATGAGCAGTTCTTC. It encodes CATSDAGQGVVNEQFF.